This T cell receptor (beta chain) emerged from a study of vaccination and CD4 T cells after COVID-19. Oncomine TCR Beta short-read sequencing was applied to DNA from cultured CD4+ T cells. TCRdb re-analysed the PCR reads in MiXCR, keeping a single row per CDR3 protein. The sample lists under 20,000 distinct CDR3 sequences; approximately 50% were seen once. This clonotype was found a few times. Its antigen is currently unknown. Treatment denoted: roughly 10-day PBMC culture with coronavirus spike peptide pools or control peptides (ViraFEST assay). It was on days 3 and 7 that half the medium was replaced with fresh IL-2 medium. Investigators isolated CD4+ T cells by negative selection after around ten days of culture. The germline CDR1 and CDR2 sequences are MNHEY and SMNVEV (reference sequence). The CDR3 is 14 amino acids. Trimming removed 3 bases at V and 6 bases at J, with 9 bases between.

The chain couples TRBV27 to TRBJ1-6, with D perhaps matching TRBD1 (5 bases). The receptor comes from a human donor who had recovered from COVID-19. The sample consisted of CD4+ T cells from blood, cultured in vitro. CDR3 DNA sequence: TGTGCCAGCAGTTTGGAGGGGTTTAATTCACCCCTCCACTTT. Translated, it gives CASSLEGFNSPLHF.